This T cell receptor (beta chain) appears in the sequencing data of a study of shared clonotypes between healthy human individuals. The overall study: Per donor, three plates held CD4 naive cells, three held CD4 memory, two held CD8 naive and one held CD8 memory.

TCRdb keeps only in-frame clones here, not all; method: immunoSEQ multiplex PCR. The top ten hold approximately 10% of the sample, which has 300,000 or so clones, 74% seen once. Study-wide points: Incompleteness in sorted-subset sequencing, despite large depth, was shown by rarefaction. Non-shared clonotypes showed lower generation probabilities than clonotypes common to all four donors.

This clone was observed a handful of times. Antigen unknown. The sequence derives from a man aged 25 to 40 in good health. The sequenced sample consisted of memory CD4+ T cells sorted from blood. The subset was: CD45RA-negative fraction.

The CDR3 loop reads CASRSPSLHLSGYTF. The CDR3 nucleotides read TGTGCCAGCAGGTCGCCAAGTCTACACCTATCGGGCTACACCTTC. The rearrangement joins TRBV28 to TRBJ1-2; no definite D call. Germline-derived CDR1 and CDR2 are MDHEN and SYDVKM. The CDR3 runs to 15 residues. Trimming shortened V by 6 bases and J by 8 bases, and 22 bases separated the two germline ends.